This T cell receptor beta chain emerged from a study of tumor-infiltrating lymphocytes in primary liver carcinoma. About the study: Male and female patients aged 30 to 69 years made up the cohort. Tumors were stage T1-T3 N0M0, about 4 to 11 cm across.

With regard to this clonotype: Mismatch with germline at one junction end may stem from a read error.

Germline V gene data show CDR1 as MDHEN and CDR2 as SYDVKM. The CDR3 has 14 amino acids. DNA and RNA were both co-extracted from 20-30 mg of bulk tissue that had not been sorted. The patients, who had chronic HBV infection, were treatment-naive (untreated). Over 80% of the cells in every tumor sample were viable tumor cells. From about 530 ng total RNA, TCR beta cDNA was generated with a primer in the constant region. Generation of the TCR beta libraries relied on three nested multiplex PCR rounds using slightly modified ARM-PCR. The first two PCR rounds used TRBV1-TRBV30 primers with a Cbeta primer, approximately 10 cycles each. Via MiXCR, TCRdb re-called the multiplex PCR reads, giving one row per CDR3 protein. Of some 120,000 distinct CDR3 sequences detected, around 60% appear once; the ten largest clones hold 7.5% to 8.5%.

This chain connects TRBV28 to TRBJ2-7, with TRBD1 matching over 7 bases. This TCR was recovered from a woman aged 60-75 years with primary liver carcinoma and hepatitis B virus infection. Sequenced sample: liver tumor tissue from sampling region 3. Stated subset: tumor region T3, left-lateral pole. For the CDR3, the DNA is TGTGCCAGCAGTTTCCCGAGACAGGGTCGCGAGCAGTATTTC. Its translation: CASSFPRQGREQYF.